This entry features one T cell receptor beta chain sequence. The data were obtained in a study of blood T cell repertoires in COVID-19. Study-level information: Two consecutive negative NP/OP PCR tests, clearance, or resolved symptoms defined Cohort 3 recovery. Collection of acute and convalescent COVID-19 samples took place in the United States, Italy and Spain. In each case, the material was cDNA or gDNA derived from T cells, B-cell-depleted T cells, or PBMCs.

Between the trimmed V and J ends, which lost 9 bases and 8 bases, there was a span of 13 bases. CDR1 is MNHEY, CDR2 SMNVEV, per germline (reference sequence). The CDR3 sequence is 12 residues long. The table came from immunoSEQ multiplex PCR; TCRdb's copy has only in-frame clones and leaves some out. The table has 150,000 to 200,000 clones, 85% to 90% seen once; the top ten hold around 23%. Cohort placement rested on clinical history that participants reported themselves. The rearrangement uses TRBV27 and TRBJ1-4; D gene ambiguous. This TCR derives from a woman in her thirties or forties in a cohort exposed to, infected with or recovered from COVID-19 (not recorded which). Sequenced material: PBMCs or T cells enriched from blood (not recorded which). In nucleotides, the CDR3 is TGTGCCAGGGGCGCGAACGACGAAAAACTGTTTTTT. Translating gives CARGANDEKLFF. The variable domain in full, completed from reference TRBV27 and TRBJ1-4, reads EAQVTQNPRYLITVTGKKLTVTCSQNMNHEYMSWYRQDPGLGLRQIYYSMNVEVTDKGDVPEGYKVSRKEKRNFPLILESPSPNQTSLYFCARGANDEKLFFGSGTQLSVL.